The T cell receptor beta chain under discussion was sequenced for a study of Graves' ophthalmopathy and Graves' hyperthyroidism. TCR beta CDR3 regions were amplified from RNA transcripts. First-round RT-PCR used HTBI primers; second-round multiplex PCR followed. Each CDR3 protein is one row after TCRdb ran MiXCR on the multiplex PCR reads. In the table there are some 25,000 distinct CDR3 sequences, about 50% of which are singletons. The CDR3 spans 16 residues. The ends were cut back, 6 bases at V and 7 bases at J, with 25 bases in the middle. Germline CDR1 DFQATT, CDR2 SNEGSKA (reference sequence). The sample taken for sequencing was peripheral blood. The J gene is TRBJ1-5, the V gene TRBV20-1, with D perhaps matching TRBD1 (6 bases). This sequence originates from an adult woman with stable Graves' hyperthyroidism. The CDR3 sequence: CSAPDSGRGKGQPQHF. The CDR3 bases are TGCAGTGCGCCGGACAGTGGCAGGGGAAAAGGGCAGCCCCAGCATTTT.